This T cell receptor (beta chain) originates from a study of HIV-infected children after antiretroviral therapy interruption (dated by TCRdb to 2018 to 2020). Looking at the study overall: Eight children were included: four on planned treatment interruption and four on continuous treatment, all with CD4+ count above 500 and viral load below 50 copies/ml. Exposure to EBV and CMV had been recorded for most participating children. Continuous-treatment samples were analyzed from corresponding weeks 0, 48 and 150. Alongside measurements of thymic output, TCR repertoires of children on planned treatment interruption were compared with TCR repertoires of children on continuous antiretroviral treatment. Median age was roughly 10 years in the interruption group and over 7 years in the continuous treatment group. Samples from the interruption arm were taken at week 0, at week 12, at the end of interruption (week 24 or 48), and about 3 years after the study ended.

Measured from the cysteine to the phenylalanine, the CDR3 is 13 residues long. This entry keeps only the CDR3 DNA: 39 bases, framed from base 1. For CDR1 and CDR2, the germline V gene (reference sequence) lists MNHNY and SVGAGI. The treatment or condition label for this specimen denotes: PENTA 11 planned treatment interruption arm or continuous ART arm. The participants were children from the United Kingdom between 2 and 15 years old who had been on ART with at least three drugs for 24 weeks or longer. Cryopreserved PBMCs with at least 5 million viable cells were required; four candidate patients were excluded for low viable PBMC yield. Naive CD4+ CD45RA+ CD45RO- T cells were FACS-sorted from thawed PBMCs on a FACSAria III cell sorter. After sorting, cells were fixed, and RNA was extracted with the RNeasy FFPE kit and then with the RNeasy Micro kit. Libraries were prepared through 3' RACE. TCR libraries were constructed from RNA with a 3' RACE protocol that used unique molecular identifiers to correct for PCR amplification bias. Up to 12 amplicon libraries were pooled and sequenced on an Illumina MiSeq with v2 2x250 paired-end chemistry. The authors' analysis ran thus. Decombinator was used to process the reads, assigning V and J genes and CDR3 and applying barcode-based correction of errors and PCR bias. Repertoires were subsampled to equal depth before Gini coefficients were calculated with the R ineq package. CDR3 similarity was assessed with GLIPH, Hamming distance and a shared triplet metric. The public reads were run again by TCRdb, first through fastp at Q25 and then through MiXCR, and only productive beta chains were kept. Records with the same CDR3 protein are collapsed into one entry carrying the most frequent genes and DNA. TCRdb's processing, not the authors', yielded these V and J calls. The sample table shows some 40,000 distinct CDR3 sequences, and about 7% are seen once. The ten largest clonotypes hold approximately 1% of the sample.

Overall results and qualifications from the work: In the naive CD4+ repertoires of PTI patients, CDR3 sharing between time points dropped after the start of interruption, while many sequences were shared between the end of interruption and 3 years later. The naive CD4+ Gini coefficient rose by the end of treatment interruption, suggesting clonal expansion, and returned to baseline by 3 years. The low number of patients is regarded as a limitation, and the data should be interpreted with caution. The sorted CD45RA+ naive cells might contain minor non-naive CD45RA+ populations, such as EMRA or stem memory cells.

This clonotype was observed at least ten times. Which antigen it targets is not known. One end of the junction does not line up with germline, which may come from a read error. The rearrangement joined TRBV6-6 to TRBJ2-3, and possibly TRBD2, on 6 matching bases. The sequenced sample was CD45RA+ CD4+ T cells from PBMCs, pooled from several time points, obtained from a donor given antiretroviral therapy, either interrupted or continuous. The cell subset or site tag for this specimen amounts to: naive CD4+ CD45RA+ CD45RO- T cells. The receptor's source is a pool of human donors with HIV. The DNA sequence is given as TGTGCCAGCGGTGATGCTGGGGGGAACACCTTGTACTTT. Translated, it gives CASGDAGGNTLYF.